Following are 22 T cell receptor beta chains from one sample sequenced in a study of beta chain features in type 1 diabetes. Reverse transcribing all isolated RNA meant expressed TCRB transcripts were sequenced. Produced via immunoSEQ multiplex PCR; TCRdb's table is partial and in-frame only. The sample includes 250,000 to 350,000 clones, approximately 15% of them seen just once. Source material: central memory CD4+ T cells from blood. The receptors were gathered from a man aged 30 to 39 in good health.

A word on this clone: Other DNA sequences of this sample code for an identical CDR3. This chain joins TRBV14 and TRBJ1-2; no definite D call. Germline loops: CDR1 SGHDN, CDR2 FVKESK. There are 12 residues in the CDR3. V lost 1 base, J lost 5 bases, and 5 bases lay in between. CDR3 sequence (DNA): TGTGCCAGCAGCCAAGCAGGTTATGGCTACACCTTC. It encodes CASSQAGYGYTF.

This clone appeared a few times. The rearrangement joins TRBV7-3 to TRBJ2-3; 9 bases map to TRBD2. The V gene end was trimmed by 5 bases and the J gene end by 3 bases; junction bases not matched to a gene: 9. Germline V gene lookup returns CDR1 SGHTA and CDR2 FQGTGA. There are 16 residues in the CDR3. This chain's CDR3 is CASSPIAGAATDTQYF. As DNA, the CDR3 is TGTGCCAGCAGCCCCATAGCGGGAGCGGCAACAGATACGCAGTATTTT. Combining the CDR3 with reference TRBV7-3 and TRBJ2-3 gives the whole variable domain GAGVSQTPSNKVTEKGKYVELRCDPISGHTALYWYRQSLGQGPEFLIYFQGTGAADDSGLPNDRFFAVRPEGSVSTLKIQRTERGDSAVYLCASSPIAGAATDTQYFGPGTRLTVL.

Many counts were recorded for this clone. This chain links TRBV4-2 with TRBJ2-5, with D unclear. V lost 5 bases and J 0 bases, leaving 7 bases between the germline ends. The germline gives CDR1 LGHNA, CDR2 YNFKEQ. CDR3 length equals 13 residues. The CDR3 nucleotides are TGTGCCAGCAGCGCCCGGTACCAAGAGACCCAGTACTTC. Amino acids: CASSARYQETQYF.

This clone was seen a handful of times. The chain is built from TRBV5-1 and TRBJ2-3, with TRBD2 matching over 9 bases. The ends lost 5 bases at V and 2 bases at J; junction bases unmatched: 12. The CDR3 runs 17 residues. CDR1 SGHRS and CDR2 YFSETQ come from the germline V gene. This CDR3 reads CASRRGTSNVLTDTQYF. The DNA of the CDR3 is TGCGCCAGCAGGAGGGGGACTAGCAATGTACTCACAGATACGCAGTATTTT.

The sample holds a few counts of this clone. The genes are TRBV19 and TRBJ2-1, with 9 bases lining up with TRBD1. The CDR3 is made up of 16 amino acids. Germline V lookup: CDR1 LNHDA, CDR2 SQIVND (reference sequence). The V segment lost 5 bases and the J segment 5 bases; nucleotides outside the gene matches: 10. CDR3 residues: CASSDQQGASHNEQFF. Here the CDR3 DNA reads TGTGCCAGTAGTGATCAACAGGGGGCTAGCCACAATGAGCAGTTCTTC.

The rearrangement links TRBV4-1 to TRBJ2-7, with 9 bases identical to TRBD2. The CDR3 covers 17 residues. Germline-derived CDR1 and CDR2 are MGHRA and YSYEKL. With V trimmed by 4 bases and J by 2 bases, 12 bases remained unmatched. This CDR3 reads CASSRGNSGGQPYEQYF. The CDR3 DNA reads TGCGCCAGCAGCCGAGGCAATAGCGGGGGCCAACCCTACGAGCAGTACTTC.

The V and J genes are TRBV11-2 and TRBJ2-2, with a tentative D call TRBD1 (6 bases). Trimming stripped 5 bases from V and 5 bases from J, with 15 bases between. The CDR3 loop spans 15 amino acids. Germline V gene sequence: CDR1 SGHAT, CDR2 FQNNGV. The DNA for the CDR3 is TGTGCCAGCAGCCCAAACAGGGATAGGACCGGGGAGCTGTTTTTT. As protein: CASSPNRDRTGELFF.

The rearrangement links TRBV9 to TRBJ1-1; TRBD1 might be the D (6 bases). Between the trimmed V and J ends, which lost 1 base and 7 bases, there was a span of 11 bases. The V gene's germline CDR1 is SGDLS and CDR2 YYNGEE. CDR3 length: 13 residues. The CDR3 bases are TGTGCCAGCAGCGTACTACAGGGTTTTGAAGCTTTCTTT. Translated, it gives CASSVLQGFEAFF.

In this sample, this clone turned up a few times. The J gene is TRBJ2-5, the V gene TRBV5-8; D is possibly TRBD2 (5 bases). V shed 1 base and J shed 3 bases, with 16 bases lying between them. This CDR3 has 16 amino acids. The germline gives CDR1 SGHTS, CDR2 YDEGEE. CDR3 protein: CASSLIGVRREETQYF. The DNA of the CDR3 is TGTGCCAGCAGCTTGATCGGGGTGCGGCGAGAAGAGACCCAGTACTTC.

Points on this clone: At the DNA level, this CDR3 is encoded by other sequences in the same sample as well. The chain employs TRBV20-1 and TRBJ2-7; D might be TRBD1 (5 bases). This CDR3 contains 9 residues. Per germline, CDR1 DFQATT and CDR2 SNEGSKA (reference sequence). The CDR3 DNA sequence: TGTGGTAGGGGTCTGGGGCAGTACGTC. Residues: CGRGLGQYV.

The rearrangement links TRBV7-2 to TRBJ1-1, with D possibly TRBD1 on 5 matching bases. The germline CDR1 and CDR2 sequences are SGHTA and FQGNSA. V gave up 2 bases and J gave up 1 base, with 14 bases separating them. This CDR3 is 16 amino acids long. This chain's CDR3 is CASSLSGGYGNTEAFF. The CDR3 DNA is TGTGCCAGCAGCTTATCGGGGGGATACGGGAACACTGAAGCTTTCTTT.

The rearrangement links TRBV25-1 to TRBJ2-1, with TRBD2 matching 9 bases. CDR3 length: 14 residues. Germline assignment: CDR1 MGHDK and CDR2 SYGVNS. With 3 bases clipped from V and 6 bases from J, the junction kept 3 bases outside the gene matches. The CDR3 region is CASSDASGANEQFF. The CDR3 region has the DNA TGTGCCAGCAGTGACGCTAGCGGGGCCAATGAGCAGTTCTTC.

The J gene is TRBJ1-5, the V gene TRBV6-5; 7 bases match TRBD1. There are 14 residues in the CDR3. V lost 8 bases to trimming and J lost 4 bases; unmatched junction nucleotides: 8. Germline values: CDR1 MNHEY, CDR2 SVGAGI. The CDR3 bases are TGTGCCAGCTGTGGAGGGGGCCGGAATCAGCCCCAGCATTTT. It translates to CASCGGGRNQPQHF.

This clone was counted between two and nine times. The chain employs TRBV2 and TRBJ2-1; D is ambiguous. V was trimmed by 4 bases and J by 0 bases, leaving 4 bases between them. This CDR3 spans 13 amino acids. From germline, CDR1 is SNHLY and CDR2 FYNNEI. CDR3 sequence reads: CASSGFSYNEQFF. CDR3 sequence (DNA): TGTGCCAGCAGTGGATTCTCCTACAATGAGCAGTTCTTC.

The rearrangement links TRBV10-2 to TRBJ1-1; D is ambiguous. This CDR3 is 14 amino acids long. V lost 8 bases, J lost 0 bases, and 13 bases lay in between. Germline V gene data show CDR1 as WSHSY and CDR2 as SAAADI. The CDR3, as DNA: TGCGCCAGCTGGAACGAGGGTATGAACACTGAAGCTTTCTTT. Its protein product is CASWNEGMNTEAFF.

Only a few counts were recorded for this clone. J is TRBJ1-4 and V is TRBV7-9, with a tentative D call TRBD1 (6 bases). CDR3 length equals 16 residues. Germline V gives CDR1 SEHNR, CDR2 FQNEAQ (reference sequence). The ends were cut back, 5 bases at V and 7 bases at J, with 20 bases in the middle. The chain's CDR3 is CASSQIGQSRGEKLFF. The DNA for the CDR3 is TGTGCCAGCAGCCAAATTGGACAGTCGAGAGGTGAAAAACTGTTTTTT.

The chain's CDR3 is CASSPGQGAGGANVLTF. The CDR3 DNA reads TGCGCCAGCAGCCCAGGACAGGGGGCGGGCGGGGCCAACGTCCTGACTTTC. The rearrangement uses TRBV5-1 and TRBJ2-6; 11 nucleotides line up with TRBD1. This CDR3 region has 17 residues. The germline CDR1 and CDR2 sequences are SGHRS and YFSETQ. The V gene end was trimmed by 4 bases and the J gene end by 4 bases; junction bases not matched to a gene: 7.

The rearrangement links TRBV6-1 to TRBJ2-7, with TRBD2 as a possible D gene (5 bases). The germline V gene encodes CDR1 MNHNS and CDR2 SASEGT. The CDR3 runs 15 residues. Trimming shortened V by 5 bases and J by 2 bases, and 16 bases separated the two germline ends. CDR3 in amino acids: CASSFNYRETYEQYV. CDR3 bases: TGTGCCAGCAGTTTCAATTATAGGGAGACCTACGAGCAGTACGTC.

V gene TRBV28 combines with J gene TRBJ1-5; D is uncertain. CDR1 MDHEN and CDR2 SYDVKM come from the germline V gene. The V end lost 7 bases, the J end lost 4 bases, and 8 bases lay between the germline ends. This CDR3 is 12 amino acids long. The DNA of the CDR3 is TGTGCCAGCACTACGGGGAATCAGCCCCAGCATTTT. It specifies CASTTGNQPQHF.

The rearrangement joins TRBV10-1 to TRBJ2-1, with a possible D match to TRBD2 (6 bases). The V gene lost 6 bases and the J gene lost 2 bases, with 11 bases spanning the gap. The CDR3 spans 14 residues. Per germline, CDR1 WNHNN and CDR2 SYGVQD (reference sequence). CDR3 bases: TGCGCCAGCAGCCCGGACTACACCTACAATGAGCAGTTCTTC. Protein sequence: CASSPDYTYNEQFF.

V usage is TRBV7-7 and J usage is TRBJ1-2; 8 bases match TRBD1. V trimming: 2 bases; J trimming: 0 bases; junction bases outside the gene matches: 8. Per germline, CDR1 SSHAT and CDR2 FNYEAQ (reference sequence). The CDR3 extends over 17 amino acids. The CDR3 region has the DNA TGTGCCAGCAGCTTACAACCGACAGGGGTCACTAACTATGGCTACACCTTC. Its protein product is CASSLQPTGVTNYGYTF. Variable domain in full (rest from reference TRBV7-7 and TRBJ1-2): GAGVSQSPRYKVTKRGQDVTLRCDPISSHATLYWYQQALGQGPEFLTYFNYEAQPDKSGLPSDRFSAERPEGSISTLTIQRTEQRDSAMYRCASSLQPTGVTNYGYTFGSGTRLTVV.

This chain joins TRBV29-1 and TRBJ1-2, with 7 bases aligning to TRBD1. J lost 7 bases, V lost 6 bases, and 5 bases had no gene match. CDR1 is SQVTM and CDR2 is ANQGSEA in the germline V gene. The CDR3 runs to 11 residues. The CDR3: CSVTGDLGYTF. DNA of the CDR3: TGCAGCGTCACAGGGGATCTTGGCTACACCTTC.